Presented here are 16 T cell receptor beta chains from one specimen sequenced in a study of blood T cell repertoires in COVID-19. Data came from immunoSEQ multiplex PCR; TCRdb stores just in-frame clones and leaves some out. The sample lists under 25,000 clones, around 80% occurring once. The sample taken for sequencing was peripheral blood. Every receptor here comes from a woman aged 80 or over with acute or convalescent COVID-19.

The rearrangement links TRBV5-1 to TRBJ2-7, with 7 bases aligning to TRBD1. Trimming removed 5 bases from V and 6 bases from J; junction bases left unmatched: 8. CDR1 SGHRS and CDR2 YFSETQ come from the germline V gene. The CDR3 totals 13 residues. The CDR3 nucleotides are TGCGCCAGCAGACTACAGGGGACGGGCGAGCAGTACTTC. Its translation: CASRLQGTGEQYF.

The chain recombines TRBV30 with TRBJ1-3; D gene unclear. The CDR3 covers 14 residues. V was pared by 5 bases and J by 0 bases, with 11 bases between. Germline V gives CDR1 GTSNPN, CDR2 SVGIG (reference sequence). CDR3 protein: CAWLADVSGNTIYF. DNA for the CDR3: TGTGCCTGGCTGGCGGATGTCTCTGGAAACACCATATATTTT. The variable domain in full, with the rest retrieved from reference TRBV30 and TRBJ1-3, is SQTIHQWPATLVQPVGSPLSLECTVEGTSNPNLYWYRQAAGRGLQLLFYSVGIGQISSEVPQNLSASRPQDRQFILSSKKLLLSDSGFYLCAWLADVSGNTIYFGEGSWLTVV.

The gene calls are TRBV6-5 and TRBJ2-3; TRBD2 aligns across 12 bases. This CDR3 is 15 amino acids long. The V segment lost 6 bases and the J segment 6 bases; nucleotides outside the gene matches: 7. CDR1 is MNHEY and CDR2 is SVGAGI in the germline V gene. Written as DNA, the CDR3 is TGTGCCAGCAGGGCGACTAGCGGGAGCTCGGATACGCAGTATTTT. This gives the protein CASRATSGSSDTQYF.

The chain links TRBV6-2 or TRBV6-3 to TRBJ1-1; 8 nucleotides agree with TRBD1. Trimming cost V 5 bases and J 4 bases; bases outside gene matches: 6. The CDR3 spans 14 residues. Germline V lookup: CDR1 MNHEY, CDR2 SVGEGT. The CDR3 bases are TGTGCCAGCAGTGCACAGGGGGAGGGCACTGAAGCTTTCTTT. Encoded protein: CASSAQGEGTEAFF.

This clone was counted once. This chain links TRBV5-1 with TRBJ2-7; 11 nucleotides match TRBD2. Germline CDR1 SGHRS, CDR2 YFSETQ. CDR3 size: 17 residues. V shed 0 bases and J 4 bases; nucleotides not matched to a gene: 9. As DNA, the CDR3 is TGCGCCAGCAGCTTGGATTTGAACCCTAGCGGGAGGTACGAGCAGTACTTC. Encoded protein: CASSLDLNPSGRYEQYF.

The chain is built from TRBV7-9 and TRBJ1-4, with D unresolved. Between the trimmed V and J ends, which lost 5 bases and 13 bases, there was a span of 20 bases. This CDR3 is 14 amino acids long. Germline V gene data show CDR1 as SEHNR and CDR2 as FQNEAQ (reference sequence). The CDR3 loop reads CASSAGLRDDILFF. CDR3 DNA: TGTGCCAGCAGCGCGGGCCTGAGGGATGATATACTGTTTTTT. Together with reference TRBV7-9 and TRBJ1-4, the CDR3 gives the full variable domain: DTGVSQNPRHKITKRGQNVTFRCDPISEHNRLYWYRQTLGQGPEFLTYFQNEAQLEKSRLLSDRFSAERPKGSFSTLEIQRTEQGDSAMYLCASSAGLRDDILFFGSGTQLSVL.

This clone turned up a few times. V usage is TRBV24-1 and J usage is TRBJ2-7, with a tentative D call TRBD2 (6 bases). The length of the CDR3 is 13 residues. Germline assignment: CDR1 KGHDR and CDR2 SFDVKD. Trimming left V 10 bases short and J 0 bases short, with 12 bases between. Written as DNA, the CDR3 is TGTGCCACAGGGACCGGGGGCTCCTACGAGCAGTACTTC. This translates into CATGTGGSYEQYF.

This rearrangement joins TRBV7-9 to TRBJ1-1, with D possibly being TRBD1 (5 bases). The V end was cut by 5 bases, the J end by 6 bases, with 13 bases between. Germline assignment: CDR1 SEHNR and CDR2 FQNEAQ (reference sequence). The CDR3 is 13 amino acids. The CDR3 loop is CASSPPRTPEAFF. As DNA, the CDR3 is TGTGCCAGCAGCCCTCCCCGGACACCTGAAGCTTTCTTT. The full variable domain, rest sourced from reference TRBV7-9 and TRBJ1-1, is DTGVSQNPRHKITKRGQNVTFRCDPISEHNRLYWYRQTLGQGPEFLTYFQNEAQLEKSRLLSDRFSAERPKGSFSTLEIQRTEQGDSAMYLCASSPPRTPEAFFGQGTRLTVV.

The V gene is TRBV5-5, the J gene TRBJ1-1; a possible D gene is TRBD1 (5 bases). The germline V gene encodes CDR1 SGHKS and CDR2 YYEKEE (reference sequence). V lost 0 bases, J lost 4 bases, and 16 bases lay in between. This CDR3 comprises 16 residues. CDR3 sequence: CASSLGQGQGLTEAFF. As DNA, the CDR3 is TGTGCCAGCAGCTTGGGGCAAGGCCAGGGCCTCACTGAAGCTTTCTTT.

V is TRBV11-3 and J is TRBJ2-1; TRBD2 agrees at 8 bases. Germline trimming cut 8 bases from V and 2 bases from J; bases unmatched to any gene: 8. The germline V gene encodes CDR1 SGHNT and CDR2 YENEEA. The CDR3 covers 15 residues. The CDR3 sequence: CASAARAGAYNEQFF. CDR3 coding DNA: TGTGCCAGCGCTGCTAGAGCGGGAGCCTACAATGAGCAGTTCTTC.

The chain links TRBV30 to TRBJ1-2; D may be TRBD1 (6 bases). CDR1 and CDR2 from the germline V gene are GTSNPN and SVGIG (reference sequence). The CDR3 is made up of 12 amino acids. With 3 bases removed from V and 8 bases from J, the gap between germline ends came to 13 bases. The CDR3 reads CAWSPTGLGYTF. The CDR3 DNA is TGTGCCTGGAGCCCCACAGGGCTGGGCTACACCTTC.

This chain links TRBV4-2 with TRBJ2-5; a possible D gene is TRBD2 (6 bases). Trimming shortened V by 4 bases and J by 2 bases, and 11 bases separated the two germline ends. Germline CDR1 and CDR2: LGHNA and YNFKEQ. The CDR3 has 14 amino acids. CDR3 sequence (DNA): TGTGCCAGCAGCCTTAGTGGGGGGCAAGAGACCCAGTACTTC. The encoded protein is CASSLSGGQETQYF.

This clone showed up just once. V and J are TRBV10-3 and TRBJ1-1; TRBD1 aligns across 9 bases. The V gene end was trimmed by 6 bases and the J gene end by 2 bases; junction bases not matched to a gene: 4. Per the germline V gene, CDR1 is ENHRY and CDR2 is SYGVKD. This CDR3 has 14 residues. The CDR3 nucleotides are TGTGCCATCAGCCGGACAGGGGAAAACACTGAAGCTTTCTTT. It specifies CAISRTGENTEAFF.

The chain links TRBV11-2 to TRBJ2-7; D unresolved. CDR1 and CDR2 from the germline V gene are SGHAT and FQNNGV. Trimming removed 5 bases at V and 1 base at J, with 3 bases between. The CDR3 length is 11 residues. CDR3 DNA: TGTGCCAGCAGCCCTTCCTACGAGCAGTACTTC. Translated: CASSPSYEQYF.

J is TRBJ2-1 and V is TRBV7-9; 11 positions agree with TRBD2. Germline lookup yields CDR1 SEHNR and CDR2 FQNEAQ (reference sequence). Losses at the gene ends were 5 bases for V and 4 bases for J; bases not matched to a gene: 4. CDR3 size: 15 residues. CDR3 region: CASSETSGGYNEQFF. The CDR3 DNA follows: TGTGCCAGCAGCGAAACTAGCGGGGGTTACAATGAGCAGTTCTTC.

The table lists this clone with a count of one. V gene TRBV7-9 combines with J gene TRBJ1-6, with no clear D. Germline CDR1 and CDR2: SEHNR and FQNEAQ (reference sequence). The CDR3 covers 14 residues. Trimming cost V 1 base and J 7 bases, with 8 bases left between them. CDR3 region: CASSLVAGNSPLHF. The CDR3 nucleotides read TGTGCCAGCAGCTTAGTAGCGGGGAATTCACCCCTCCACTTT.